Below, 24 T cell receptor beta chains from the same sample are listed, as sequenced in a study of T cell repertoires in cytomegalovirus infection. TCRdb re-called the reads with MiXCR, one entry per CDR3 protein. The data show 110,000 to 150,000 distinct CDR3 sequences, about 6.1% seen once. The sample taken for sequencing was PBMCs. The receptors here all came from a human donor in good health (CMV status not recorded). Some clones in this sample may be carry-over from other donors' samples.

At least ten counts were recorded for this clonotype. The chain recombines TRBV7-2 with TRBJ2-5; D is undetermined. Germline-derived CDR1 and CDR2 are SGHTA and FQGNSA. V lost 3 bases to trimming and J lost 7 bases, with 6 bases between them. The CDR3 is 11 amino acids. The CDR3 bases are TGTGCCAGCAGCTTGGACCGGACCCAGTACTTC. Translated, it gives CASSLDRTQYF.

This clonotype was found many times. This sequence joins TRBV7-2 and TRBJ1-1; D gene uncertain. Germline V lookup: CDR1 SGHTA, CDR2 FQGNSA. The V end was cut by 5 bases, the J end by 0 bases, with 7 bases between. This CDR3 has 13 residues. The CDR3 DNA is TGTGCCAGCAGCCCAAGAATGAACACTGAAGCTTTCTTT. Its translation: CASSPRMNTEAFF.

Ten or more counts support this clonotype. V usage is TRBV7-9 and J usage is TRBJ2-1, with TRBD2 matching 8 bases. Germline loops: CDR1 SEHNR, CDR2 FQNEAQ (reference sequence). This CDR3 has 16 residues. The J segment lost 5 bases and the V segment lost 0 bases, leaving 6 bases of the junction unmatched. The DNA for the CDR3 is TGTGCCAGCAGCTTAGCCAGCGGGGGCCGAGACAATGAGCAGTTCTTC. Translating it yields CASSLASGGRDNEQFF.

The chain joins TRBV6-8 to TRBJ2-3, with 11 bases that match TRBD1. Trimming cost V 2 bases and J 6 bases; bases outside gene matches: 7. The CDR3 contains 16 residues. Per germline, CDR1 MNHGY and CDR2 SAAAGT. CDR3 loop: CASSYGGQGAGDTQYF. Written as DNA, the CDR3 is TGTGCCAGCAGTTACGGAGGACAGGGGGCTGGGGATACGCAGTATTTT.

The rearrangement links TRBV14 to TRBJ2-7; D possibly corresponds to TRBD2 (5 bases). V dropped 5 bases and J dropped 4 bases, with 9 bases sitting between them. Germline CDR1 and CDR2: SGHDN and FVKESK. This CDR3 contains 12 residues. The CDR3 sequence is CASSTPGYEQYF. DNA of the CDR3: TGTGCCAGCAGCACCCCGGGGTACGAGCAGTACTTC.

This clonotype has a count of ten or more. V is TRBV7-2 and J is TRBJ1-3; 9 nucleotides line up with TRBD1. Germline assignment: CDR1 SGHTA and CDR2 FQGNSA. With 2 bases clipped from V and 0 bases from J, the junction kept 5 bases outside the gene matches. The CDR3 loop spans 17 amino acids. The CDR3 DNA is TGTGCCAGCAGCTTAAGACAGGGGGTTACCTCTGGAAACACCATATATTTT. Protein sequence: CASSLRQGVTSGNTIYF.

The rearrangement joins TRBV29-1 to TRBJ2-7; 7 bases align to TRBD2. Germline CDR1 reads SQVTM; CDR2 reads ANQGSEA. The CDR3 totals 14 residues. Trimming removed 5 bases from V and 9 bases from J; junction bases left unmatched: 16. In DNA, the CDR3 is TGCAGCGTTATTGTCCCAACCAAGGGCGGGGGGCAGTACTTC. This gives the protein CSVIVPTKGGGQYF.

This clonotype was counted many times. CDR3 DNA sequence: TGTGCCAGCAGCCCCGGGGCAGCGAGTCGAAACACCATATATTTT. This encodes CASSPGAASRNTIYF. This chain connects TRBV7-2 to TRBJ1-3, with D perhaps TRBD1 (5 bases). The CDR3 consists of 15 residues. From germline, CDR1 is SGHTA and CDR2 FQGNSA. Trimming took off 5 bases at V and 5 bases at J, with 16 bases between the two ends.

This clonotype showed up many times. The chain links TRBV28 to TRBJ2-7; 10 nucleotides align to TRBD1. Germline CDR1 and CDR2: MDHEN and SYDVKM. After removal of 5 bases from V and 6 bases from J, the junction contained 10 bases not matched to a gene. The CDR3 totals 15 residues. The CDR3: CASSVSGQGHLEQYF. In DNA form, the CDR3 reads TGTGCCAGCAGTGTATCGGGACAGGGGCACCTCGAGCAGTACTTC.

The genes are TRBV7-6 and TRBJ2-5, with D perhaps TRBD2 (6 bases). The germline CDR1 and CDR2 sequences are SGHVS and FNYEAQ. Trimming removed 5 bases at V and 3 bases at J, with 16 bases between. The CDR3 spans 15 residues. For the CDR3, the DNA is TGTGCCAGCAGCCCCGAGGCGGGACGGAAAGAGACCCAGTACTTC. Its translation: CASSPEAGRKETQYF. Combining the CDR3 with reference TRBV7-6 and TRBJ2-5 gives the whole variable domain GAGVSQSPRYKVTKRGQDVALRCDPISGHVSLYWYRQALGQGPEFLTYFNYEAQQDKSGLPNDRFSAERPEGSISTLTIQRTEQRDSAMYRCASSPEAGRKETQYFGPGTRLLVL.

There are many counts of this clonotype. This chain joins TRBV12-3 or TRBV12-4 and TRBJ2-1; 7 bases are shared with TRBD2. The CDR3 sequence is 13 residues long. J was trimmed by 9 bases and V by 1 base; bases with no gene match: 3. CDR3 sequence: CASSLGEGGEQFF. The CDR3, as DNA: TGTGCCAGCAGTTTAGGGGAGGGAGGTGAGCAGTTCTTC.

This clonotype was seen repeatedly, ten times or more. The CDR3 bases are TGTGCCAGCAGCCGAGCGGGGGGGAACACCGGGGAGCTGTTTTTT. This sequence encodes CASSRAGGNTGELFF. This chain links TRBV7-2 with TRBJ2-2, with 9 bases matching TRBD2. Unmatched junction bases numbered 2, after V lost 5 bases and J lost 1 base. The CDR3 has 15 residues. CDR1 is SGHTA, CDR2 FQGNSA, per germline.

At least ten counts were recorded for this clonotype. This chain uses TRBV20-1 with TRBJ1-1; D is undetermined. CDR1 DFQATT and CDR2 SNEGSKA come from the germline V gene (reference sequence). V lost 3 bases to trimming and J lost 0 bases, with 8 bases between them. The CDR3 is 13 amino acids. In DNA form, the CDR3 reads TGCAGTGCTAGGAAGTCTGTGAACACTGAAGCTTTCTTT. Translation gives CSARKSVNTEAFF.

This clonotype was recorded many times. The chain is built from TRBV7-2 and TRBJ1-5, with D tentatively TRBD1 (5 bases). Per the germline V gene, CDR1 is SGHTA and CDR2 is FQGNSA. The CDR3 spans 15 residues. Trimming removed 1 base at V and 6 bases at J, with 13 bases between. In nucleotides, the CDR3 is TGTGCCAGCAGCTTAGGGTGGGGGGATGGTCAGCCCCAGCATTTT. This encodes CASSLGWGDGQPQHF. Full variable domain (missing parts from reference TRBV7-2 and TRBJ1-5): GAGVSQSPSNKVTEKGKDVELRCDPISGHTALYWYRQSLGQGLEFLIYFQGNSAPDKSGLPSDRFSAERTGGSVSTLTIQRTQQEDSAVYLCASSLGWGDGQPQHFGDGTRLSIL.

This clonotype was picked up a small number of times. The chain links TRBV20-1 to TRBJ2-1; TRBD1 aligns across 9 bases. The CDR3 runs to 15 residues. Germline-derived CDR1 and CDR2 are DFQATT and SNEGSKA (reference sequence). The junction had 9 bases not matched to a gene; V was cut back by 4 bases and J by 5 bases. CDR3 region: CSANKGQGFDNEQFF. Here the CDR3 DNA reads TGCAGTGCTAACAAAGGACAGGGGTTTGACAATGAGCAGTTCTTC.

This clonotype occurred many times. The chain links TRBV7-9 to TRBJ1-2; TRBD1 matches at 8 bases. The CDR3 consists of 16 residues. The germline V gene has CDR1 SEHNR and CDR2 FQNEAQ (reference sequence). V was pared by 5 bases and J by 2 bases, with 10 bases of the junction left unmatched. DNA of the CDR3: TGTGCCAGCAGCCAGTCGGACAGGGATCGGAACTATGGCTACACCTTC. Translated: CASSQSDRDRNYGYTF.

This clonotype showed up many times. This sequence joins TRBV6-5 and TRBJ1-5; no firm D call. V was trimmed by 0 bases and J by 5 bases, leaving 8 bases between them. This CDR3 is built from 14 residues. From germline, CDR1 is MNHEY and CDR2 SVGAGI. This CDR3 reads CASSYSGPDQPQHF. The CDR3 DNA is TGTGCCAGCAGTTACTCCGGCCCGGATCAGCCCCAGCATTTT.

This clonotype has more than one count but fewer than ten. This chain joins TRBV18 and TRBJ1-1; D remains ambiguous. The CDR3 loop spans 15 amino acids. V lost 4 bases and J lost 6, with 18 bases in between. Germline V gene sequence: CDR1 KGHSH, CDR2 LQKENI. The CDR3 sequence: CASSLDLTGMAEAFF. The CDR3 nucleotides are TGTGCCAGCTCACTGGATTTGACGGGGATGGCTGAAGCTTTCTTT. Drawing the rest from reference TRBV18 and TRBJ1-1, the complete variable domain is NAGVMQNPRHLVRRRGQEARLRCSPMKGHSHVYWYRQLPEEGLKFMVYLQKENIIDESGMPKERFSAEFPKEGPSILRIQQVVRGDSAAYFCASSLDLTGMAEAFFGQGTRLTVV.

This clonotype occurred many times. J is TRBJ1-5 and V is TRBV7-2, with D unresolved. The CDR3 covers 13 residues. Per germline, CDR1 SGHTA and CDR2 FQGNSA. Trimming shortened V by 5 bases and J by 1 base, and 6 bases separated the two germline ends. In DNA form, the CDR3 reads TGTGCCAGCAGCCGAGACAGCAATCAGCCCCAGCATTTT. This sequence encodes CASSRDSNQPQHF.

This clonotype was recorded many times. This chain joins TRBV7-8 and TRBJ1-5, with no clear D. V lost 1 base to trimming and J lost 2 bases, with 9 bases between them. This CDR3 region has 15 residues. The germline V gene encodes CDR1 SGHVS and CDR2 FQNEAQ. CDR3 protein: CASSLGHGGNQPQHF. The CDR3 nucleotides read TGTGCCAGCAGCTTAGGCCACGGGGGCAATCAGCCCCAGCATTTT.

This clonotype was recorded many times. The gene calls are TRBV20-1 and TRBJ1-6; 10 bases are shared with TRBD1. The trim removed 6 bases at V and 9 bases at J, leaving 5 bases unmatched. Germline V CDR1 and CDR2: DFQATT, SNEGSKA (reference sequence). The CDR3 runs to 13 residues. CDR3 loop: CSAETGGISPLHF. The CDR3 DNA sequence: TGCAGTGCCGAGACAGGGGGCATTTCACCCCTCCACTTT.

The V and J genes are TRBV5-1 and TRBJ2-5, with unresolved D. Germline V gene data show CDR1 as SGHRS and CDR2 as YFSETQ. Between the trimmed V and J ends, which lost 4 bases and 0 bases, there was a span of 13 bases. The CDR3 is 15 amino acids. CDR3 in DNA: TGCGCCAGCAGCCCTGGGATGGGGTACCAAGAGACCCAGTACTTC. It codes for CASSPGMGYQETQYF.

Many counts were recorded for this clonotype. V is TRBV12-3 or TRBV12-4 and J is TRBJ2-1; the D gene is possibly TRBD2 (6 bases). This CDR3 has 13 residues. The germline V and J ends were trimmed by 2 bases and 11 bases, with 13 bases remaining between them. DNA for the CDR3: TGTGCCAGCAGTTTAAATTCGGGAGACAAGCAGTTCTTC. Translation gives CASSLNSGDKQFF.

The chain combines TRBV20-1 with TRBJ1-1, with TRBD1 as a possible D gene (5 bases). V lost 3 bases to trimming and J lost 11 bases, with 13 bases between them. CDR1 and CDR2 from the germline V gene are DFQATT and SNEGSKA (reference sequence). CDR3 length: 11 residues. The CDR3: CSASWDGGAFF. Written as DNA, the CDR3 is TGCAGTGCTAGTTGGGACGGGGGTGCTTTCTTT.